Presented here are 18 T cell receptor beta chains from one specimen sequenced in a study of CD8 T cells in Susac syndrome. About 0.5 to 1 ug RNA was reverse transcribed with random hexamers. TCRdb re-called the immunoSEQ multiplex PCR reads through MiXCR, storing one row per CDR3 protein. The table has 100,000 to 150,000 distinct CDR3 sequences, around 94% seen once; the top ten hold around 0.078%. Sequencing was carried out using CD4+ T cells from PBMCs. The receptors were gathered from a human donor in good health.

This chain joins TRBV5-4 and TRBJ2-1; 7 nucleotides line up with TRBD2. Germline-derived CDR1 and CDR2 are SGHNT and YYREEE (reference sequence). After removal of 3 bases from V and 4 bases from J, the junction contained 4 bases not matched to a gene. The length of the CDR3 is 14 residues. The DNA of the CDR3 is TGTGCCAGCAGCTGGGGGGGACTTTACAATGAGCAGTTCTTC. Residues: CASSWGGLYNEQFF.

The chain joins TRBV2 to TRBJ2-2; TRBD2 matches 7 bases. Germline values: CDR1 SNHLY, CDR2 FYNNEI. The CDR3 has 12 amino acids. After removal of 1 base from V and 14 bases from J, the junction contained 4 bases not matched to a gene. Written as DNA, the CDR3 is TGTGCCAGCAGTGAAGAGCGGGGCCGCCTGTTTTTT. It is translated as CASSEERGRLFF.

The CDR3 loop reads CASSSDRVGAYGYTF. CDR3 sequence (DNA): TGTGCCAGCAGCTCGGACAGGGTAGGGGCCTATGGCTACACCTTC. This chain links TRBV7-2 with TRBJ1-2; 8 nucleotides line up with TRBD1. Germline lookup yields CDR1 SGHTA and CDR2 FQGNSA. The trim removed 4 bases at V and 4 bases at J, leaving 8 bases unmatched. The CDR3 sequence is 15 residues long.

The chain joins TRBV19 to TRBJ2-1; D ambiguous. Germline V gene sequence: CDR1 LNHDA, CDR2 SQIVND (reference sequence). The CDR3 contains 15 residues. With 3 bases removed from V and 7 bases from J, the gap between germline ends came to 16 bases. The CDR3 nucleotides read TGTGCCAGTAGTATTTTCGCGAGGCTAGGGAATGAGCAGTTCTTC. It yields the protein CASSIFARLGNEQFF.

In its sample, this clonotype was seen once. V gene TRBV6-1 combines with J gene TRBJ2-3, with D possibly matching TRBD2 (6 bases). The germline V gene has CDR1 MNHNS and CDR2 SASEGT. Trimming took off 0 bases at V and 3 bases at J, with 13 bases between the two ends. This CDR3 is built from 16 residues. CDR3 nucleotides: TGTGCCAGCAGTGAAGCGGGACTCGGGGTAACAGATACGCAGTATTTT. Its protein product is CASSEAGLGVTDTQYF.

The rearrangement joins TRBV3-1 to TRBJ1-4; no clear D gene. This CDR3 is built from 16 residues. The V end was cut by 4 bases, the J end by 0 bases, with 12 bases between. Germline V gene lookup returns CDR1 LGHDT and CDR2 YNNKEL (reference sequence). The DNA for the CDR3 is TGTGCCAGCAGCCCCAAACTCACTACAACTAATGAAAAACTGTTTTTT. This translates into CASSPKLTTTNEKLFF. The variable domain in full, completed from reference TRBV3-1 and TRBJ1-4, reads DTAVSQTPKYLVTQMGNDKSIKCEQNLGHDTMYWYKQDSKKFLKIMFSYNNKELIINETVPNRFSPKSPDKAHLNLHINSLELGDSAVYFCASSPKLTTTNEKLFFGSGTQLSVL.

The chain joins TRBV5-1 to TRBJ2-1, with 9 bases matching TRBD1. CDR1 and CDR2 from the germline V gene are SGHRS and YFSETQ. The V segment lost 4 bases and the J segment 7 bases; nucleotides outside the gene matches: 6. This CDR3 is 14 amino acids long. The CDR3 DNA follows: TGCGCCAGCAGCCTATGGACAGGGGAAAATGAGCAGTTCTTC. Translation: CASSLWTGENEQFF.

The CDR3 DNA sequence: TGCAGTGCTAGAGAACTAGCGGGCCCGGGGGATACGCAGTATTTT. It codes for CSARELAGPGDTQYF. The chain carries TRBV20-1 and TRBJ2-3, with 9 positions matching TRBD2. Losses at the gene ends were 0 bases for V and 6 bases for J; bases not matched to a gene: 7. The germline CDR1 and CDR2 sequences are DFQATT and SNEGSKA (reference sequence). This CDR3 has 15 amino acids.

The chain uses TRBV7-2 and TRBJ2-1, with 7 positions matching TRBD2. Germline V gene data show CDR1 as SGHTA and CDR2 as FQGNSA. V dropped 4 bases and J dropped 0; count of bases not matched to a gene: 6. The CDR3 contains 16 residues. DNA for the CDR3: TGTGCCAGCAGCTCTAGCGGTCCTAGCTCCTACAATGAGCAGTTCTTC. Translation gives CASSSSGPSSYNEQFF.

The V gene is TRBV2, the J gene TRBJ2-3, with no clear D. CDR1 and CDR2 from the germline V gene are SNHLY and FYNNEI. There are 14 residues in the CDR3. Trimming left V 5 bases short and J 6 bases short, with 15 bases between. The CDR3 bases are TGTGCCAGCAGTCGGACCTTAGGATTGGATACGCAGTATTTT. Its translation is CASSRTLGLDTQYF.

CDR3 bases: TGCAGTGCTACCCTCCCGGGGCAACCTTATGGCTACACCTTC. This encodes CSATLPGQPYGYTF. The V gene is TRBV20-1, the J gene TRBJ1-2; a possible D gene is TRBD1 (5 bases). V dropped 4 bases and J dropped 5 bases, with 17 bases sitting between them. The CDR3 has 14 amino acids. Germline-derived CDR1 and CDR2 are DFQATT and SNEGSKA (reference sequence).

This clonotype was recorded once. The J gene is TRBJ2-4, the V gene TRBV7-2; D unclear. Deletions cut 4 bases from V and 1 base from J, with 14 bases between. This CDR3 contains 16 residues. Germline V gives CDR1 SGHTA, CDR2 FQGNSA. The CDR3 is CASSYGPETAKNIQYF. For the CDR3, the DNA is TGTGCCAGCAGCTACGGTCCAGAGACGGCCAAAAACATTCAGTACTTC.

This clonotype was detected only once. The chain recombines TRBV7-9 with TRBJ2-3; possible D gene TRBD2, 6 bases. This CDR3 has 14 amino acids. V was cut by 5 bases and J by 0 bases, with 9 bases left in between. Germline CDR1 SEHNR, CDR2 FQNEAQ (reference sequence). CDR3 DNA: TGTGCCAGCAGCGCTCGGGGGAGCACAGATACGCAGTATTTT. This sequence encodes CASSARGSTDTQYF.

J is TRBJ2-5 and V is TRBV25-1; 8 positions match TRBD1. CDR1 and CDR2 (germline): MGHDK, SYGVNS. Trimming at V came to 4 bases and at J to 5 bases, leaving 6 bases not matched to a gene. The CDR3 contains 14 residues. The CDR3 protein is CASSGYRGVETQYF. The CDR3 bases are TGTGCCAGCAGTGGTTACAGGGGGGTTGAGACCCAGTACTTC.

The chain has TRBV7-2 and TRBJ1-5; no clear D gene. Looked up from germline, CDR1 is SGHTA and CDR2 is FQGNSA. CDR3 length: 15 residues. Trimming shortened V by 6 bases and J by 0 bases, and 12 bases separated the two germline ends. The CDR3 nucleotides read TGTGCCAGCAGACCTTGGACGGATAGCAATCAGCCCCAGCATTTT. Translating gives CASRPWTDSNQPQHF.

The chain employs TRBV19 and TRBJ2-7; the D is unclear. Between the trimmed V and J ends, which lost 0 bases and 3 bases, there was a span of 6 bases. The CDR3 spans 13 residues. Per the germline V gene, CDR1 is LNHDA and CDR2 is SQIVND (reference sequence). CDR3 coding DNA: TGTGCCAGTAGTATAGACATAAACTACGAGCAGTACTTC. Residues: CASSIDINYEQYF.

The V and J genes are TRBV5-1 and TRBJ2-1; the match to TRBD2 covers 8 bases. CDR1 is SGHRS and CDR2 is YFSETQ in the germline V gene. The CDR3 covers 14 residues. V lost 6 bases and J lost 6; bases outside the gene matches: 8. CDR3 in amino acids: CASIPTGGTNEQFF. The CDR3 DNA is TGCGCCAGCATCCCCACGGGAGGGACCAATGAGCAGTTCTTC.

Here the CDR3 DNA reads TGTGCCAGTAGTCGGGGGGGGCAAGACCGCTCCTACGAGCAGTACTTC. As protein: CASSRGGQDRSYEQYF. The chain uses TRBV19 and TRBJ2-7; 8 nucleotides align to TRBD2. CDR1 LNHDA and CDR2 SQIVND come from the germline V gene (reference sequence). V lost 5 bases, J lost 0 bases, and 9 bases stayed unmatched. CDR3 length: 16 residues.